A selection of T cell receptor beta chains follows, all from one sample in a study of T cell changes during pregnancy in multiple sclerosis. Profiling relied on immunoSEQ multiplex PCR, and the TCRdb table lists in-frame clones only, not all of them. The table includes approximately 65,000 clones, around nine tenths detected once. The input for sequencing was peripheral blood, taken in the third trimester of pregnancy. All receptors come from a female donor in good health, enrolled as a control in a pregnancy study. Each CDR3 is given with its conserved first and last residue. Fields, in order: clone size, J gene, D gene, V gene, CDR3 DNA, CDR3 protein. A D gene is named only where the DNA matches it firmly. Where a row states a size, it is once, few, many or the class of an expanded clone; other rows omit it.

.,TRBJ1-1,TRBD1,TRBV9,TGTGCCAGCAGCATAACGTCAGCCGGGACAGGATTTAATACTGAAGCTTTCTTT,CASSITSAGTGFNTEAFF
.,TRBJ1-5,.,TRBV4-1,TGCGCCAGCAGCCCCGGCGACAGTAGCAATCAGCCCCAGCATTTT,CASSPGDSSNQPQHF
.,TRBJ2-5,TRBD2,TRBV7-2,TGTGCCAGCAGCTTACGACTAGCGGGGGGCGAGACCCAGTACTTC,CASSLRLAGGETQYF
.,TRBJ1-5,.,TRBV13,TGTGCCAGCAGCCTTCGGGGTCAGCCCCAGCATTTT,CASSLRGQPQHF
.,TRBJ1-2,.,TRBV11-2,TGTGCCAGCAGCTTAGGGGCAGACACCGTTTATGGCTACACCTTC,CASSLGADTVYGYTF
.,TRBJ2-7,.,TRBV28,TGTGCCAGCAGTCGAACTGGACTCCGCTCCTACGAGCAGTACTTC,CASSRTGLRSYEQYF
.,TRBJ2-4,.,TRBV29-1,TGCAGCGTTGTCGGGATCCCCAAAAACATTCAGTACTTC,CSVVGIPKNIQYF
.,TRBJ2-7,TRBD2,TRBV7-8,TGTGCCAGCAGCGCCTCTACTAGCGGGGAAATCTACGAGCAGTACTTC,CASSASTSGEIYEQYF
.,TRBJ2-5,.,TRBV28,TGTGCCAGCAGTTTACCCCAGGGCAGGGAGACCCAGTACTTC,CASSLPQGRETQYF
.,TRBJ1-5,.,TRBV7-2,TGTGCCAGCAGCCAAACCGGGGGGGGTCGGAGCAATCAGCCCCAGCATTTT,CASSQTGGGRSNQPQHF
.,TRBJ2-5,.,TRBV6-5,TGTGCCAGCAGCTCCGGGGGACGTACCAGGGAGACCCAGTACTTC,CASSSGGRTRETQYF
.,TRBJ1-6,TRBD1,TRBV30,TGTGCCTGGACAATAACCGGGACAGGGACTAATTCACCCCTCCACTTT,CAWTITGTGTNSPLHF
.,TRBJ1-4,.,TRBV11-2,TGTGCCAGCAGCGCTGTTCCAGGTGCGAATGAAAAACTGTTTTTT,CASSAVPGANEKLFF
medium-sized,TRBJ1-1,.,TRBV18,TGTGCCAGCTCACCCACAGGGTACATGAACACTGAAGCTTTCTTT,CASSPTGYMNTEAFF
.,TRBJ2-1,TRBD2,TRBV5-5,TGTGCCAGCAGCCCCGTAGCGGGGGTCAATGAGCAGTTCTTC,CASSPVAGVNEQFF
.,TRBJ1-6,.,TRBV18,TGTGCCAGCTCACCTTCATTTAATTCACCCCTCCACTTT,CASSPSFNSPLHF
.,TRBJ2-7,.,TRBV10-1,TGCGCCAGCAGTCCAGACAATTCCCCTTACGAGCAGTACTTC,CASSPDNSPYEQYF
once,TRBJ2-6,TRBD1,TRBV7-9,TGTGCCAGCAGCCTCTCCCCGGGACAGGTCTCTGGGGCCAACGTCCTGACTTTC,CASSLSPGQVSGANVLTF
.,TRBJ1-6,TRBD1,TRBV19,TGTGCCAGTAGTATTACCGGGACAGGGGGTTATTCACCCCTCCACTTT,CASSITGTGGYSPLHF
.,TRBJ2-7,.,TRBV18,TGTGCCAGCTCACTGGGAGGGGGGACAAGCTCCTACGAGCAGTACTTC,CASSLGGGTSSYEQYF
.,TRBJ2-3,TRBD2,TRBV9,TGTGCCAGCAGCCCGAGGACTAGCGGGGTCACAGATACGCAGTATTTT,CASSPRTSGVTDTQYF
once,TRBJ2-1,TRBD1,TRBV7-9,TGTGCCAGCAGCCGATTTGCGCAGGGGGAGAATGAGCAGTTCTTC,CASSRFAQGENEQFF
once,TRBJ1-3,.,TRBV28,TGTGCCAGCAGTTTGTCCAGGGCTGGAAACACCATATATTTT,CASSLSRAGNTIYF
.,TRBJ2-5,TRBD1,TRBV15,TGTGCCACCAGCAGGGGGCCCGGAGCCAGGGGGCGCGAAGAGACCCAGTACTTC,CATSRGPGARGREETQYF
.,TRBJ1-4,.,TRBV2,TGTGCCAGCAGTCAGACAGGTGCGGAAGAAAAACTGTTTTTT,CASSQTGAEEKLFF
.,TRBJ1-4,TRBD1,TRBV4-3,TGCGCCAGCAGCCAAGATCCCGGACAGGGTGTAGAAAAACTGTTTTTT,CASSQDPGQGVEKLFF
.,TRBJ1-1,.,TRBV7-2,TGTGCCAGCAGTTATACGAGGCAAAGCACTGAAGCTTTCTTT,CASSYTRQSTEAFF
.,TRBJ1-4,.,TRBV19,TGTGCCAGTAGTCTCGGACATGGGCAAAGAGAAAAACTGTTTTTT,CASSLGHGQREKLFF
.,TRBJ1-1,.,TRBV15,TGTGCCACCAGCAGAGATTGGGCAGGGGCGACTGAAGCTTTCTTT,CATSRDWAGATEAFF
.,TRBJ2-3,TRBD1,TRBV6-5,TGTGCCAGCAGGATCACAGGGGGGTACACAGATACGCAGTATTTT,CASRITGGYTDTQYF
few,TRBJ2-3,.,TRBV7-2,TGTGCCAGCAGCCCCCGAAGGGGGTCTGGAGATACGCAGTATTTT,CASSPRRGSGDTQYF
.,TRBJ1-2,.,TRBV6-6,TGTGCCAGCGACACAGGCAGCGGCTACACCTTC,CASDTGSGYTF
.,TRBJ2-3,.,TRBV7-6,TGTGCCAGCAGCTTACAGAGCGGTTCGGGTGATACGCAGTATTTT,CASSLQSGSGDTQYF
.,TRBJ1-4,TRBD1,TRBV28,TGTGCCAGCAGTCTGCAGGGGGCAGCTAATGAAAAACTGTTTTTT,CASSLQGAANEKLFF
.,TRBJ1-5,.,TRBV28,TGTGCCAGCAGTTTCACCTGGACGGGAAGCCAGCCCCAGCATTTT,CASSFTWTGSQPQHF
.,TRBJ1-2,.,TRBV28,TGTGCCAGCAGTTTAGACCAGACAGTTGGCTACACCTTC,CASSLDQTVGYTF
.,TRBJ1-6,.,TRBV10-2,TGCGCCAGCAGACCTCACAGGGTTTCACCCCTCCACTTT,CASRPHRVSPLHF